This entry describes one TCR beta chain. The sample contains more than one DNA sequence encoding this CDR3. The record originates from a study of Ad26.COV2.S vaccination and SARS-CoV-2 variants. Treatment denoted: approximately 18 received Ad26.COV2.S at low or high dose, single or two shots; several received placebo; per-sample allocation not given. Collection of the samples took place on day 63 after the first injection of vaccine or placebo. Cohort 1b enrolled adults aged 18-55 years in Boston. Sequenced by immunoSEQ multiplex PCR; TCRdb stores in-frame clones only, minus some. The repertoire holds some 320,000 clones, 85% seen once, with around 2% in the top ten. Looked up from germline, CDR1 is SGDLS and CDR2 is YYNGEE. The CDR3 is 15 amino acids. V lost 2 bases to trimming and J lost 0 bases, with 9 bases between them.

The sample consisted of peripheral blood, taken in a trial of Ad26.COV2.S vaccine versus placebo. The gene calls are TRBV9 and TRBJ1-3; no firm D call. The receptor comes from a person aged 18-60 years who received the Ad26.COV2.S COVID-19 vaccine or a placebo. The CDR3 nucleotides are TGTGCCAGCAGCGTCGGGGTGGGCTCTGGAAACACCATATATTTT. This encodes CASSVGVGSGNTIYF.